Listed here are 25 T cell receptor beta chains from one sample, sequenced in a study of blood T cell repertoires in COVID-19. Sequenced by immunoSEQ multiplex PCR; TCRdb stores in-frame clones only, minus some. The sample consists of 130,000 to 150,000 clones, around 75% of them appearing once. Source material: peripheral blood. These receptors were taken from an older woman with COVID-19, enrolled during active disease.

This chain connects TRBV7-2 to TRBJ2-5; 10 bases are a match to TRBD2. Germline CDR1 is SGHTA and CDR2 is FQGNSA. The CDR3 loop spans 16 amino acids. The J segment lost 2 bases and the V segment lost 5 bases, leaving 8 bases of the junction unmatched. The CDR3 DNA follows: TGTGCCAGCAGCCTCTCTAGCGGGGGCACGCAAGAGACCCAGTACTTC. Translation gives CASSLSSGGTQETQYF. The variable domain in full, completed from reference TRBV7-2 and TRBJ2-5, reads GAGVSQSPSNKVTEKGKDVELRCDPISGHTALYWYRQSLGQGLEFLIYFQGNSAPDKSGLPSDRFSAERTGGSVSTLTIQRTQQEDSAVYLCASSLSSGGTQETQYFGPGTRLLVL.

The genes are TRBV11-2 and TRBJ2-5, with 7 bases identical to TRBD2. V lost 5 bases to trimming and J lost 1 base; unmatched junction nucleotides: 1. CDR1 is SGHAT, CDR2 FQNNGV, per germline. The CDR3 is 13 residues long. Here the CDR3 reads CASSSGVQETQYF. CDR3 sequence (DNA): TGTGCCAGCAGCAGCGGGGTCCAAGAGACCCAGTACTTC. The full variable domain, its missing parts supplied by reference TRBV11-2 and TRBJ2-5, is EAGVAQSPRYKIIEKRQSVAFWCNPISGHATLYWYQQILGQGPKLLIQFQNNGVVDDSQLPKDRFSAERLKGVDSTLKIQPAKLEDSAVYLCASSSGVQETQYFGPGTRLLVL.

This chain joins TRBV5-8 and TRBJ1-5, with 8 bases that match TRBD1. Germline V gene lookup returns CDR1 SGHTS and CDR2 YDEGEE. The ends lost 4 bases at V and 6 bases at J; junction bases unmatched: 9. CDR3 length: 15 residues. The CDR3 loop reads CASSRTGSSGQPQHF. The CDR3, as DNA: TGTGCCAGCAGCCGGACAGGGTCATCCGGTCAGCCCCAGCATTTT. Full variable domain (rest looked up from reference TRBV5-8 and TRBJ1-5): EAGVTQSPTHLIKTRGQQATLRCSPISGHTSVYWYQQALGLGLQFLLWYDEGEERNRGNFPPRFSGRQFPNYSSELNVNALELEDSALYLCASSRTGSSGQPQHFGDGTRLSIL.

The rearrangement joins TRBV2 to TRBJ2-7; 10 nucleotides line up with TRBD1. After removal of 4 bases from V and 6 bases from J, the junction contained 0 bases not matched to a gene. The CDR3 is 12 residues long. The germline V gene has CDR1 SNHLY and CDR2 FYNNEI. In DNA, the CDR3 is TGTGCCAGCAGTGGGGACAGGGGCGAGCAGTACTTC. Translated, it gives CASSGDRGEQYF. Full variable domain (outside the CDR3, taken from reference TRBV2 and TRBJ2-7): EPEVTQTPSHQVTQMGQEVILRCVPISNHLYFYWYRQILGQKVEFLVSFYNNEISEKSEIFDDQFSVERPDGSNFTLKIRSTKLEDSAMYFCASSGDRGEQYFGPGTRLTVT.

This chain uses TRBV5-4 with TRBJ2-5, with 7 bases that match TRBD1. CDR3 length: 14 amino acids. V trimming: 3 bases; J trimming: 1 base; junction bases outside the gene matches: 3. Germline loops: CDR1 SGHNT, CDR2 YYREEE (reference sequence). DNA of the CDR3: TGTGCCAGCAGCTCCGGGACAGCCCAAGAGACCCAGTACTTC. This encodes CASSSGTAQETQYF.

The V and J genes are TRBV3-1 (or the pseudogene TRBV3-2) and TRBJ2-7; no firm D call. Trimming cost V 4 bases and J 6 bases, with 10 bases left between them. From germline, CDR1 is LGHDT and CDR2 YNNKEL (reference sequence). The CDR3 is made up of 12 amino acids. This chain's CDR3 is CASSLGPGEQYF. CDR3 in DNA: TGTGCCAGCAGCCTGGGCCCCGGCGAGCAGTACTTC.

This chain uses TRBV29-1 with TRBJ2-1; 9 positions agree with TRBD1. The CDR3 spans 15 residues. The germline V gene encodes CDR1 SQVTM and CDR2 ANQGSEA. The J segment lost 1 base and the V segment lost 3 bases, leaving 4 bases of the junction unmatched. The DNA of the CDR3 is TGCAGCGTTGATCCGGGACAGGGATCCTACAATGAGCAGTTCTTC. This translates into CSVDPGQGSYNEQFF.

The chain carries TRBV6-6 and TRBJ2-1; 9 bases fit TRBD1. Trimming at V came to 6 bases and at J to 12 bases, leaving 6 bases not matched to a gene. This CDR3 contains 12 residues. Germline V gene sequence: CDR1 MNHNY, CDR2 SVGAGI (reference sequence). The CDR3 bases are TGTGCCAGCAGCCAGGGACAGGGAAGGCAGTTCTTC. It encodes CASSQGQGRQFF.

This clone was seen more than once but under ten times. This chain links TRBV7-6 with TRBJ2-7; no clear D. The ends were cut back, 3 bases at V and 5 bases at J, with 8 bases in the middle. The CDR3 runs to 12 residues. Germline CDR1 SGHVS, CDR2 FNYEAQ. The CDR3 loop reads CASSLAGDEQYF. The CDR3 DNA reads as TGTGCCAGCAGCTTGGCCGGAGACGAGCAGTACTTC.

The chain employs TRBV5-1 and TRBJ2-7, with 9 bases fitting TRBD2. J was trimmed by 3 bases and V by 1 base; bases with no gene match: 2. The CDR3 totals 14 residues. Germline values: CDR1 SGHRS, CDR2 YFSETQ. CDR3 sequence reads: CASSLYSGGYEQYF. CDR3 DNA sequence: TGCGCCAGCAGCTTGTATAGCGGGGGCTACGAGCAGTACTTC.

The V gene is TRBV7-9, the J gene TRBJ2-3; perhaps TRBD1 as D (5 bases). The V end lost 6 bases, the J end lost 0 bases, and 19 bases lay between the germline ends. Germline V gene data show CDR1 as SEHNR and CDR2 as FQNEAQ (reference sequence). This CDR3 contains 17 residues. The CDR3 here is CASRNPRGPTSTDTQYF. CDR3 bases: TGTGCCAGCAGAAACCCTAGGGGCCCAACGAGCACAGATACGCAGTATTTT.

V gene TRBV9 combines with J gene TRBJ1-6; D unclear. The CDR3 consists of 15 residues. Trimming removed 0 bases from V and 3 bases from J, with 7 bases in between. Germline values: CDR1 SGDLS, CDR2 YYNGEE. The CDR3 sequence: CASSVGQDYNSPLHF. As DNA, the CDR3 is TGTGCCAGCAGCGTAGGCCAGGACTATAATTCACCCCTCCACTTT.

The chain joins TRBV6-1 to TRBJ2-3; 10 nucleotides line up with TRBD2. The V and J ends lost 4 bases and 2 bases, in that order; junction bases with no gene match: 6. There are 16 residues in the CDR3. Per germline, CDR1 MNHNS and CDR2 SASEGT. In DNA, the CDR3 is TGTGCCAGCAGTGGCCTTAGCGGGGGGATCACAGATACGCAGTATTTT. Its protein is CASSGLSGGITDTQYF.

The CDR3 DNA follows: TGCGCCAGCACCGCTAGAGGCGAGACCCAGTACTTC. Translated: CASTARGETQYF. The chain combines TRBV5-1 with TRBJ2-5; D not resolved. Per germline, CDR1 SGHRS and CDR2 YFSETQ. Trimming stripped 6 bases from V and 5 bases from J, with 11 bases between. The CDR3 totals 12 residues.

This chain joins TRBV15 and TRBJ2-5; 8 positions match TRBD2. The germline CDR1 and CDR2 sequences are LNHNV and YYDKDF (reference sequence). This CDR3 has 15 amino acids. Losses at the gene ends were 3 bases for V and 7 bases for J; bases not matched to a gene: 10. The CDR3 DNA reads TGTGCCACCAGCAGTGGACTAGCAGCCCCGGTGACCCAGTACTTC. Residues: CATSSGLAAPVTQYF.

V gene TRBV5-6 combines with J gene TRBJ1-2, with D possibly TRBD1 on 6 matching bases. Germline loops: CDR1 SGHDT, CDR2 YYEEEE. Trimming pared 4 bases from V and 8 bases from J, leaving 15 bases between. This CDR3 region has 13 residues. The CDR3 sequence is CASSENRVGGYTF. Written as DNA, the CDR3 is TGTGCCAGCAGCGAGAACAGGGTCGGAGGCTACACCTTC.

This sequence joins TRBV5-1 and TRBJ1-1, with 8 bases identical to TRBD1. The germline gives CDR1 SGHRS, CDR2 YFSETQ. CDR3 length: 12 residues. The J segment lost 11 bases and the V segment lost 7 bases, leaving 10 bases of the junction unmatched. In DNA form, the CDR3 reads TGCGCCAGCCTAGGACAGGGCGGTCGTGCTTTCTTT. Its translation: CASLGQGGRAFF.

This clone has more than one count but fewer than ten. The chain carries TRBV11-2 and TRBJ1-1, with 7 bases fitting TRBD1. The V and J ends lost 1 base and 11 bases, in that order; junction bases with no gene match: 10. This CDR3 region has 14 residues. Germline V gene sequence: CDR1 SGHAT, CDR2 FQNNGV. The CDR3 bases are TGTGCCAGCAGCTTAGGGCTCGGGGCGGACAGGGCTTTCTTT. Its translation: CASSLGLGADRAFF.

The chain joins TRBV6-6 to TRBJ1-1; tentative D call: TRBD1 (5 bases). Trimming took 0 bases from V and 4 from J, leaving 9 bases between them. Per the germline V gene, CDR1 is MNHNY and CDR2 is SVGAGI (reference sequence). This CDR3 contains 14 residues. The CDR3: CASSYSVGVTEAFF. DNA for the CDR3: TGTGCCAGCAGTTACTCGGTAGGGGTCACTGAAGCTTTCTTT.

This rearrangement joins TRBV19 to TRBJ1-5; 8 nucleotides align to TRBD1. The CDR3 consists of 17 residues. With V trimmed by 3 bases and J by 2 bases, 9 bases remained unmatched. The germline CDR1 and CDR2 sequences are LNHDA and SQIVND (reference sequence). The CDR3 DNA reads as TGTGCCAGTAGTATTTGGACTGGACAGGGTGGCAATCAGCCCCAGCATTTT. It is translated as CASSIWTGQGGNQPQHF.

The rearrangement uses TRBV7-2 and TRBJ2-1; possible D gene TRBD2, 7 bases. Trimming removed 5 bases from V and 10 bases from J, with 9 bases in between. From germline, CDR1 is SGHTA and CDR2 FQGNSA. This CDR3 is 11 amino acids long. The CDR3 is CASSRGAEQFF. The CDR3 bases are TGTGCCAGCAGCCGGGGGGCCGAGCAGTTCTTC. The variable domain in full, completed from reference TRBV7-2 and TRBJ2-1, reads GAGVSQSPSNKVTEKGKDVELRCDPISGHTALYWYRQSLGQGLEFLIYFQGNSAPDKSGLPSDRFSAERTGGSVSTLTIQRTQQEDSAVYLCASSRGAEQFFGPGTRLTVL.

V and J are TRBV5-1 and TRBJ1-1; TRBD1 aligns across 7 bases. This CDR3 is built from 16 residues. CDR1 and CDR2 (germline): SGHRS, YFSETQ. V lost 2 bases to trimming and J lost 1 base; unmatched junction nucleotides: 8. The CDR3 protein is CASSLMRGLANTEAFF. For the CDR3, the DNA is TGCGCCAGCAGCTTAATGAGGGGGCTCGCGAACACTGAAGCTTTCTTT. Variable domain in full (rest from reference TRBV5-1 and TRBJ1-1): KAGVTQTPRYLIKTRGQQVTLSCSPISGHRSVSWYQQTPGQGLQFLFEYFSETQRNKGNFPGRFSGRQFSNSRSEMNVSTLELGDSALYLCASSLMRGLANTEAFFGQGTRLTVV.

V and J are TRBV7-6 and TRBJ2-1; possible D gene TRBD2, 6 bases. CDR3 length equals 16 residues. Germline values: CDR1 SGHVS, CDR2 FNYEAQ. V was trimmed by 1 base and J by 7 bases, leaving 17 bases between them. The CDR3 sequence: CASSLEWRGRGNEQFF. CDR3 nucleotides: TGTGCCAGCAGCTTAGAGTGGCGGGGAAGGGGTAATGAGCAGTTCTTC.

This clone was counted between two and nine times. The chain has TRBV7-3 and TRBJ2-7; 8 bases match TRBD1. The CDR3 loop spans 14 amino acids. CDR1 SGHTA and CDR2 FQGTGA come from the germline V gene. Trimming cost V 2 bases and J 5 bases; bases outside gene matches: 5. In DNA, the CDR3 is TGTGCCAGCAGCTTAGCAGGGGGCGCAGACGAGCAGTACTTC. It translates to CASSLAGGADEQYF.

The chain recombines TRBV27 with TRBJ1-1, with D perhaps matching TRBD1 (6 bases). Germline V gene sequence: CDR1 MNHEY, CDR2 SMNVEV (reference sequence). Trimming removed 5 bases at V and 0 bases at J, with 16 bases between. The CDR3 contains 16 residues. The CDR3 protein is CASSPLLTGMNTEAFF. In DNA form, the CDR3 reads TGTGCCAGCAGTCCCCTCCTCACAGGGATGAACACTGAAGCTTTCTTT.